One and the same sample provided the 8 T cell receptor beta chains below, sequenced in a study of shared clonotypes between healthy human individuals. The assay was immunoSEQ multiplex PCR, and TCRdb's table has in-frame clones only and misses some. The sample consists of 2 million to 2.5 million clones, 85% to 95% of them appearing once. CD45RO-negative, CCR7-selected cells formed the naive CD8 fraction, which excluded terminally differentiated effector memory CD45RA+ cells. Source material: naive CD8+ T cells from PBMCs. The receptors come from a man in his late teens or twenties in good health. Some clones in this sample may be carry-over from other donors' samples.

The V gene is TRBV9, the J gene TRBJ1-5; no reliable D call. V was cut by 0 bases and J by 8 bases, with 12 bases left in between. Germline lookup yields CDR1 SGDLS and CDR2 YYNGEE. CDR3 size: 14 residues. The CDR3 here is CASSVGGGVEPQHF. CDR3 nucleotides: TGTGCCAGCAGCGTAGGGGGAGGAGTTGAGCCCCAGCATTTT.

The gene calls are TRBV4-2 and TRBJ1-2; D not certain. V lost 3 bases and J lost 8, with 19 bases in between. This CDR3 has 15 residues. The germline V gene encodes CDR1 LGHNA and CDR2 YNFKEQ. The DNA for the CDR3 is TGTGCCAGCAGCCAGCAAGGTGGGGAGCTCAGGGGCTACACCTTC. It specifies CASSQQGGELRGYTF.

The rearrangement joins TRBV29-1 to TRBJ2-7; perhaps TRBD1 as D (6 bases). V lost 7 bases and J 3 bases, leaving 19 bases between the germline ends. The germline gives CDR1 SQVTM, CDR2 ANQGSEA. The CDR3 is 14 amino acids. The CDR3 sequence is CSAGNPGHLYEQYF. Written as DNA, the CDR3 is TGCAGCGCGGGGAATCCGGGACACCTCTACGAGCAGTACTTC.

There are a few counts of this clone. The chain recombines TRBV11-2 with TRBJ2-7; TRBD1 matches 10 bases. V was clipped by 4 bases and J by 4 bases; unmatched bases: 4. CDR1 is SGHAT, CDR2 FQNNGV, per germline. This CDR3 is built from 14 residues. CDR3 in DNA: TGTGCCAGCAGCTGGGGGACAGGGGAGTACGAGCAGTACTTC. Translated: CASSWGTGEYEQYF.

V usage is TRBV5-4 and J usage is TRBJ2-7; D remains ambiguous. The V end was cut by 2 bases, the J end by 0 bases, with 6 bases between. The germline V gene encodes CDR1 SGHNT and CDR2 YYREEE (reference sequence). The CDR3 is 13 residues long. In DNA form, the CDR3 reads TGTGCCAGCAGCTTTCACCTCTCCTACGAGCAGTACTTC. It codes for CASSFHLSYEQYF. Full variable domain (missing parts from reference TRBV5-4 and TRBJ2-7): ETGVTQSPTHLIKTRGQQVTLRCSSQSGHNTVSWYQQALGQGPQFIFQYYREEENGRGNFPPRFSGLQFPNYSSELNVNALELDDSALYLCASSFHLSYEQYFGPGTRLTVT.

In regard to this clone: Other DNA sequences in the sample encode the same CDR3. Written as DNA, the CDR3 is TGTGCCAGCAGCGTCGGGACTGCTAGCACAGATACGCAGTATTTT. Translating it yields CASSVGTASTDTQYF. The chain employs TRBV9 and TRBJ2-3, with D possibly TRBD2 on 6 matching bases. Germline CDR1 reads SGDLS; CDR2 reads YYNGEE. The CDR3 is 15 amino acids. Trimming took 2 bases from V and 0 from J, leaving 10 bases between them.

CDR3 DNA sequence: TGTGCCAGTAGTACTCACTCCAGACTAGCAGGCCAAGCAGATACGCAGTATTTT. Residues: CASSTHSRLAGQADTQYF. This chain connects TRBV19 to TRBJ2-3; 7 bases map to TRBD2. The junction had 17 bases not matched to a gene; V was cut back by 4 bases and J by 4 bases. Germline V CDR1 and CDR2: LNHDA, SQIVND (reference sequence). The CDR3 contains 18 residues.

The chain links TRBV5-6 to TRBJ2-1; D perhaps matches TRBD2 (5 bases). CDR3 length: 12 residues. CDR1 is SGHDT, CDR2 YYEEEE, per germline. The V gene lost 0 bases and the J gene lost 12 bases, with 10 bases spanning the gap. The CDR3 nucleotides read TGTGCCAGCAGCTTGGGACCCAGCGGGCAGTTCTTC. This codes for CASSLGPSGQFF.